Listed below are T cell receptor beta chains from one sample, sequenced in a study of T cells in Graves' hyperthyroidism and ophthalmopathy. TCRdb fed the multiplex PCR reads into MiXCR, producing one record per CDR3 protein. The sample contains around 340,000 distinct CDR3 sequences, 15% to 20% of which appear only once. Sequences were obtained from blood. These receptors originate from a woman in her twenties or thirties with Graves' hyperthyroidism that later progressed to Graves' ophthalmopathy. Both conserved end residues are part of each CDR3. A D gene is named only where the DNA matches it firmly. Clone size is not always given. Where it is, it says once, few, many or a class for expanded clones.

>many|.|TRBV7-8|TRBJ1-2
CASSCRVRCGGYTF
TGTGCCAGCAGCTGTCGGGTCAGGTGTGGTGGCTACACCTTC
>many|TRBD1|TRBV28|TRBJ2-4
CASSRGQGKNIQYF
TGTGCCAGCAGCCGAGGACAGGGGAAAAACATTCAGTACTTC
>many|TRBD2|TRBV27|TRBJ2-1
CASSKQGLAAVLNEQFF
TGTGCCAGCAGTAAACAAGGACTAGCGGCAGTTTTGAATGAGCAGTTCTTC
>many|.|TRBV5-1|TRBJ1-1
CASSGGTEAFF
TGCGCCAGCAGCGGAGGCACTGAAGCTTTCTTT
>many|.|TRBV29-1|TRBJ2-3
CSVAADGTQYF
TGCAGCGTGGCCGCCGATGGGACGCAGTATTTT
>.|.|TRBV4-1|TRBJ1-2
CASSQVWGTSGHGYTF
TGCGCCAGCAGCCAAGTGTGGGGAACGTCAGGCCATGGCTACACCTTC
>.|TRBD1|TRBV28|TRBJ2-5
CASSLWNQQGADVEAQYF
TGTGCCAGCAGTTTATGGAACCAACAGGGGGCGGATGTAGAGGCCCAGTACTTC
>.|.|TRBV14|TRBJ2-1
CASSQVNEQFF
TGTGCCAGCAGCCAAGTCAATGAGCAGTTCTTC
>.|.|TRBV28|TRBJ1-6
CASATTAYSPLHF
TGTGCCAGCGCGACGACAGCTTATTCACCCCTCCACTTT
>many|.|TRBV6-1|TRBJ1-1
CASSPTEDTEAFF
TGTGCCAGCAGTCCGACGGAGGACACTGAAGCTTTCTTT
>many|TRBD2|TRBV29-1|TRBJ2-1
CSVESRGNNEQFF
TGCAGCGTTGAATCGCGGGGGAACAATGAGCAGTTCTTC
>.|.|TRBV28|TRBJ1-6
CASCPPGSPLHF
TGTGCCAGCTGTCCTCCTGGTTCACCCCTCCACTTT
>many|TRBD1|TRBV5-1|TRBJ1-6
CASSSTGVEPLHF
TGCGCCAGCAGCTCGACAGGGGTTGAACCCCTCCACTTT
>many|.|TRBV3-1|TRBJ1-4
CASSQADFWSGLNEKLFF
TGTGCCAGCAGCCAAGCTGACTTCTGGTCGGGCTTAAATGAAAAACTGTTTTTT
>many|.|TRBV6-5|TRBJ1-1
CASSYSMELNTEAFF
TGTGCCAGCAGTTACTCGATGGAGCTGAACACTGAAGCTTTCTTT
>many|.|TRBV5-1|TRBJ2-7
CASSLVTDAYEQYF
TGCGCCAGCAGCTTGGTGACAGACGCCTACGAGCAGTACTTC
>many|.|TRBV28|TRBJ2-3
CASSLSGPDTQYF
TGTGCCAGCAGTTTATCGGGTCCAGATACGCAGTATTTT
>many|.|TRBV12-3/TRBV12-4|TRBJ2-1
CASSQSWGLEPYNEQFF
TGTGCCAGCAGTCAAAGTTGGGGACTCGAACCCTACAATGAGCAGTTCTTC
>few|.|TRBV20-1|TRBJ1-5
CSATPSLRQPQHF
TGCAGTGCTACCCCTAGCTTGCGACAGCCCCAGCATTTT
>.|.|TRBV20-1|TRBJ1-5
CSARRDTDNQPQHF
TGCAGTGCCAGAAGGGACACTGACAATCAGCCCCAGCATTTT
>.|TRBD1|TRBV29-1|TRBJ2-7
CSARWDSNPYEQYF
TGCAGCGCACGGTGGGACAGCAACCCCTACGAGCAGTACTTC
>many|.|TRBV28|TRBJ1-4
CASTGRPEKLFF
TGTGCCAGCACGGGGCGGCCTGAAAAACTGTTTTTT
>.|.|TRBV7-2|TRBJ2-3
CASSFEDTQYF
TGTGCCAGCAGCTTTGAGGATACGCAGTATTTT
>many|TRBD1|TRBV28|TRBJ2-1
CASSFPWDSLHNYSYNEQFF
TGTGCCAGCAGTTTCCCATGGGACAGCTTACACAACTACTCCTACAATGAGCAGTTCTTC
>many|.|TRBV2|TRBJ1-1
CASTLGRNTEAFF
TGTGCCAGCACCTTGGGCCGGAACACTGAAGCTTTCTTT
>.|.|TRBV3-1|TRBJ1-6
CASSQDADSNSPLHF
TGTGCCAGCAGCCAAGATGCAGACTCAAATTCACCCCTCCACTTT
>many|.|TRBV9|TRBJ2-3
CASSVFGGLRTDTQYF
TGTGCCAGCAGCGTATTCGGCGGTCTGCGCACAGATACGCAGTATTTT
>many|.|TRBV4-1|TRBJ1-1
CASSQELNTEAFF
TGCGCCAGCAGCCAAGAACTGAACACTGAAGCTTTCTTT
>few|TRBD1|TRBV2|TRBJ2-7
CASSGDRGGYEQYF
TGTGCCAGCAGTGGGGACAGGGGCGGCTACGAGCAGTACTTC
>many|.|TRBV27|TRBJ2-3
CASLPRPGRPTDTQYF
TGTGCCAGCCTCCCCAGGCCGGGTAGGCCCACAGATACGCAGTATTTT
>.|.|TRBV5-4|TRBJ2-1
CASSAGTFVSEQFF
TGTGCCAGCAGCGCCGGGACTTTCGTTAGTGAGCAGTTCTTC
>.|.|TRBV7-9|TRBJ1-1
CASRGWTDNTEAFF
TGTGCCAGCAGGGGATGGACGGATAACACTGAAGCTTTCTTT
>few|.|TRBV30|TRBJ2-1
CAWSEFPRDASDEQFF
TGTGCCTGGAGTGAGTTCCCGCGGGACGCCTCCGATGAGCAGTTCTTC
>many|.|TRBV20-1|TRBJ2-3
CSAPTSLAWTDTQYF
TGCAGTGCACCTACTAGCCTAGCTTGGACAGATACGCAGTATTTT
>many|.|TRBV27|TRBJ2-3
CASRLPGADTQYF
TGTGCCAGCAGACTACCGGGGGCAGATACGCAGTATTTT
>.|TRBD2|TRBV20-1|TRBJ2-7
CSVRKGTSGGAGEQYF
TGCAGTGTTAGGAAGGGCACAAGCGGGGGGGCGGGGGAGCAGTACTTC
>.|.|TRBV9|TRBJ1-1
CASSVGGHTEAFF
TGTGCCAGCAGCGTAGGGGGTCACACTGAAGCTTTCTTT
>.|.|TRBV20-1|TRBJ2-7
CSARRPGSYEQYF
TGCAGTGCTAGGCGTCCGGGAAGCTACGAGCAGTACTTC
>many|.|TRBV2|TRBJ2-7
CASSEAAPRTYEQYF
TGTGCCAGCAGTGAAGCGGCCCCCCGGACCTACGAGCAGTACTTC
>many|.|TRBV7-9|TRBJ1-1
CASSLGREGTEAFF
TGTGCCAGCAGCTTAGGCAGGGAAGGAACTGAAGCTTTCTTT
>many|.|TRBV19|TRBJ2-7
CASTNSARSYEQYF
TGTGCCAGTACGAATTCAGCCCGCTCCTACGAGCAGTACTTC
>many|.|TRBV6-5|TRBJ1-1
CASSYSNRLDTEAFF
TGTGCCAGCAGTTACTCCAACCGACTGGACACTGAAGCTTTCTTT